This T cell receptor beta chain was recovered during a study of beta chain features in type 1 diabetes. cDNA synthesis used the whole RNA isolate, giving expressed TCRB sequences. Generated by immunoSEQ multiplex PCR, the TCRdb table keeps only in-frame clones and is missing some. The sample includes 860,000 or so clones, around a sixth of them seen just once. CDR3 length: 17 amino acids. With 0 bases removed from V and 3 bases from J, the gap between germline ends came to 14 bases. The germline gives CDR1 LGHNA, CDR2 YSLEER. The V gene is TRBV4-3, the J gene TRBJ2-2; tentatively, D is TRBD1 (6 bases). The sample comprised naive CD4+ T cells from blood. The TCR sequence derives from a woman aged 18 to 35 in good health. CDR3 sequence reads: CASSQDLGQGYTGELFF. The CDR3 DNA reads TGCGCCAGCAGCCAAGATCTCGGGCAGGGGTACACCGGGGAGCTGTTTTTT.